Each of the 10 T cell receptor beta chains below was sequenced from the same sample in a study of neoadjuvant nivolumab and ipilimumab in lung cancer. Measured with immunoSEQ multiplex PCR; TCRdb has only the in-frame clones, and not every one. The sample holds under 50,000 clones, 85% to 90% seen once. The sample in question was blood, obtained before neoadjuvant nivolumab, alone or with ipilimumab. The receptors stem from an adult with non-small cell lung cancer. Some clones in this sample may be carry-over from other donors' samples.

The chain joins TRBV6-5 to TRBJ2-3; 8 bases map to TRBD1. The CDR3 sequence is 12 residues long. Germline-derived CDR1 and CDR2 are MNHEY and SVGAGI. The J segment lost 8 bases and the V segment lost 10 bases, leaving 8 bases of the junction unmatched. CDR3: CATRQGSGTQYF. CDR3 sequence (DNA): TGTGCCACTAGACAGGGGTCAGGTACGCAGTATTTT.

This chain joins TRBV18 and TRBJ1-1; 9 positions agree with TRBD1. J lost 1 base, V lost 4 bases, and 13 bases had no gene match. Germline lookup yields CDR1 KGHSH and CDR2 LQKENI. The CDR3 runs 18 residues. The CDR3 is CASSLTLGTGTGNTEAFF. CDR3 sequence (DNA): TGTGCCAGCTCACTAACCCTCGGGACAGGGACGGGGAACACTGAAGCTTTCTTT.

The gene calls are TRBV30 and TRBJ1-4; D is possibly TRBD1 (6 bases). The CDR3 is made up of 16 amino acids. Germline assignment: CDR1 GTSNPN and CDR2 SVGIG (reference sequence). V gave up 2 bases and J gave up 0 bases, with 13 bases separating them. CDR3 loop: CAWSRQWDTTNEKLFF. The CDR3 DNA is TGTGCCTGGAGTAGACAGTGGGACACAACTAATGAAAAACTGTTTTTT.

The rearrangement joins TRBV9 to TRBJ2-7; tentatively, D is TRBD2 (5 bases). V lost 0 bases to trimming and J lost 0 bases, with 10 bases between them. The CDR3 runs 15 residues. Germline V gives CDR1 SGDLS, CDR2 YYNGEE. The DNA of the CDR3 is TGTGCCAGCAGCGTAGACCCACTAGTCTCCTACGAGCAGTACTTC. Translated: CASSVDPLVSYEQYF.

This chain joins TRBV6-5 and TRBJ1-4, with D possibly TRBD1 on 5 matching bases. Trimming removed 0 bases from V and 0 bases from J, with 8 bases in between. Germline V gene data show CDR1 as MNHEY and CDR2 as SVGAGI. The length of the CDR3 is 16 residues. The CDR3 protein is CASSYSGTATNEKLFF. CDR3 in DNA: TGTGCCAGCAGTTACTCGGGGACGGCAACTAATGAAAAACTGTTTTTT.

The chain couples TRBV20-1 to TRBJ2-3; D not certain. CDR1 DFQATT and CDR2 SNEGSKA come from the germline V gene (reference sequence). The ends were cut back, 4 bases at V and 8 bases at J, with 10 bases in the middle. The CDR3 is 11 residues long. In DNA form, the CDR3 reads TGCAGTGCTATCTCGGACCCTACGCAGTATTTT. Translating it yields CSAISDPTQYF.

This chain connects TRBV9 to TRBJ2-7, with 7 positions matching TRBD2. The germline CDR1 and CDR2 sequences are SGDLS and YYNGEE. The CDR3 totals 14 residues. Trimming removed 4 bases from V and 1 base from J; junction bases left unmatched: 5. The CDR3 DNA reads TGTGCCAGCAGCATCGGACTAGATTCCTACGAGCAGTACTTC. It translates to CASSIGLDSYEQYF.

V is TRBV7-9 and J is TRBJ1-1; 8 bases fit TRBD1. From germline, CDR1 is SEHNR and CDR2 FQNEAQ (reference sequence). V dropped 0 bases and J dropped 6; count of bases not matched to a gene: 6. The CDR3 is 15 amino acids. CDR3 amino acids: CASSLARQGAAEAFF. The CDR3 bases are TGTGCCAGCAGCTTAGCGCGGCAGGGGGCGGCTGAAGCTTTCTTT.

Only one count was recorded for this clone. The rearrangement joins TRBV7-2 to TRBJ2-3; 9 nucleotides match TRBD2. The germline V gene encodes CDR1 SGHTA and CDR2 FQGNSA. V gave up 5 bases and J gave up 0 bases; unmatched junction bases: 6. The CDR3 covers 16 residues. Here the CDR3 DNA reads TGTGCCAGCAGCCCGCGACTAGCGGAAAGCACAGATACGCAGTATTTT. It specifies CASSPRLAESTDTQYF.

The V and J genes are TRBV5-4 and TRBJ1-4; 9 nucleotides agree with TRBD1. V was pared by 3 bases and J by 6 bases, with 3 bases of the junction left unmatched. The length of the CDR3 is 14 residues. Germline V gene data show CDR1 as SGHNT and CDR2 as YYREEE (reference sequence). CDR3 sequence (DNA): TGTGCCAGCAGCTCGCGGACAGGGGATGAAAAACTGTTTTTT. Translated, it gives CASSSRTGDEKLFF.